The rows below give T cell receptor beta chains drawn from one sample of a study of post-analysis software for immune sequencing data. MiXCR, run by TCRdb on the PCR reads, gives a single entry per CDR3 protein. The sample consists of about 770,000 distinct CDR3 sequences, around 46% of them appearing once. Sequenced input: blood. The source is a girl under 18 with multiple sclerosis. Each CDR3 is given with its conserved first and last residue. D genes are given only for firm matches. Clone size is given for some rows only: seen once, a few or many times, or a class if the clone is expanded.

v_gene	j_gene	abundance	d_gene	CDR3aa	CDR3nt
TRBV15	TRBJ2-5	.	.	CATSRDLPWGVGADNEQYF	TGTGCCACCAGCAGAGATCTGCCGTGGGGGGTTGGGGCTGACAATGAGCAGTACTTC
TRBV10-3	TRBJ2-7	.	.	CAITQDGGNTYEQYF	TGTGCCATCACCCAAGATGGCGGGAACACCTACGAGCAGTACTTC
TRBV20-1	TRBJ2-7	.	TRBD2	CSANKGLTAYEQYF	TGCAGTGCGAACAAGGGACTAACAGCCTACGAGCAGTACTTC
TRBV20-1	TRBJ2-1	.	.	CSARDRATYNEQFF	TGCAGTGCTAGAGATCGGGCGACCTACAATGAGCAGTTCTTC
TRBV9	TRBJ1-2	.	.	CASATRAYGHTF	TGTGCCAGCGCAACCAGGGCCTATGGCCACACCTTC
TRBV6-2/TRBV6-3	TRBJ1-2	.	.	CASSSRAGNNYGYTF	TGTGCCAGCAGTTCCCGAGCAGGGAACAACTATGGCTACACCTTC
TRBV7-8	TRBJ1-1	.	.	CASSSPWVTEAFF	TGTGCCAGCAGCTCCCCCTGGGTCACTGAAGCTTTCTTT
TRBV20-1	TRBJ1-4	.	.	CSASGTISEKLFF	TGCAGTGCGAGCGGGACCATAAGTGAAAAACTGTTTTTT
TRBV10-3	TRBJ2-3	.	TRBD2	CAISSGLAGNTDTQYF	TGTGCCATCAGTTCGGGACTAGCGGGGAACACAGATACGCAGTATTTT
TRBV7-2	TRBJ1-5	.	.	CASSLGLGGGQPQHF	TGTGCCAGCAGCTTAGGGTTAGGCGGGGGTCAGCCCCAGCATTTT
TRBV7-9	TRBJ2-5	.	TRBD2	CASAAGGGETQYF	TGTGCCAGCGCTGCCGGCGGGGGTGAGACCCAGTACTTC
TRBV28	TRBJ1-6	few	.	CASTFNNSPLHF	TGTGCCAGCACCTTTAATAATTCACCCCTCCACTTT
TRBV10-3	TRBJ1-2	.	.	CAISDRVEGYTF	TGTGCCATCAGTGACAGGGTAGAAGGCTACACCTTC
TRBV20-1	TRBJ2-5	.	.	CSAHFGGETQYF	TGCAGTGCTCATTTTGGGGGAGAGACCCAGTACTTC
TRBV20-1	TRBJ2-3	.	TRBD2	CSAMGLARGTDTQYF	TGCAGTGCTATGGGACTAGCGCGCGGCACAGATACGCAGTATTTT
TRBV5-5	TRBJ2-7	.	.	CASSWGTGNEQYF	TGTGCCAGCAGCTGGGGGACCGGGAATGAGCAGTACTTC
TRBV27	TRBJ2-3	few	.	CATNSEGRTDTQYF	TGTGCCACCAACTCGGAGGGCCGCACAGATACGCAGTATTTT
TRBV20-1	TRBJ1-2	.	TRBD1	CSATPGGHGYTF	TGCAGTGCTACCCCAGGGGGCCATGGCTACACCTTC
TRBV28	TRBJ1-2	.	TRBD1	CASRTTDRAPGGYTF	TGTGCCAGCAGGACAACCGACAGGGCCCCGGGTGGCTACACCTTC
TRBV12-3/TRBV12-4	TRBJ2-1	few	.	CASSPGEGGLLNEQFF	TGTGCCAGCAGTCCCGGAGAGGGGGGACTTCTCAATGAGCAGTTCTTC
TRBV9	TRBJ1-2	few	.	CASSVAQRGPNYGYTF	TGTGCCAGCAGCGTAGCCCAGAGGGGACCCAACTATGGCTACACCTTC
TRBV19	TRBJ2-3	.	.	CASSIDRAAGTDTQYF	TGTGCCAGTAGTATAGATCGAGCCGCCGGCACAGATACGCAGTATTTT
TRBV29-1	TRBJ1-1	.	.	CSVTGPKTFF	TGCAGCGTAACCGGACCAAAGACTTTCTTT
TRBV7-2	TRBJ2-7	once	TRBD2	CASSLPSELGLAGGYEQYF	TGTGCCAGCAGCTTACCGTCGGAGTTGGGGCTAGCGGGAGGATACGAGCAGTACTTC
TRBV5-1	TRBJ1-1	.	TRBD1	CASSPYRGQDTEAFF	TGCGCCAGCAGCCCATACAGGGGGCAGGACACTGAAGCTTTCTTT
TRBV20-1	TRBJ2-5	.	.	CSARDDTQTQYF	TGCAGTGCTAGAGATGACACGCAGACCCAGTACTTC
TRBV7-6	TRBJ2-5	.	.	CASSLGRMSIRLQETQYF	TGTGCCAGCAGCTTGGGACGGATGAGCATTCGGCTCCAAGAGACCCAGTACTTC
TRBV20-1	TRBJ2-3	.	.	CSARVGAPVGVDTQYF	TGCAGTGCTAGGGTTGGCGCACCAGTGGGGGTGGATACGCAGTATTTT
TRBV7-2	TRBJ2-3	.	.	CASSLSQNPTDTQYF	TGTGCCAGCAGCTTATCCCAAAACCCCACAGATACGCAGTATTTT
TRBV29-1	TRBJ1-1	few	.	CSVGVNTEAFF	TGCAGCGTTGGGGTGAACACTGAAGCTTTCTTT
TRBV6-5	TRBJ2-3	few	TRBD2	CASRAGGLSTDTQYF	TGTGCCAGCAGAGCGGGAGGGCTTAGCACAGATACGCAGTATTTT
TRBV7-9	TRBJ2-7	.	.	CASSSGNSYEQYF	TGTGCCAGCAGTTCAGGGAATAGCTACGAGCAGTACTTC
TRBV12-3/TRBV12-4	TRBJ1-1	.	TRBD1	CASSLTPTGYEAFF	TGTGCCAGCAGTTTAACACCGACAGGGTACGAAGCTTTCTTT
TRBV27	TRBJ2-1	.	.	CASSLRWTQHNEQFF	TGTGCCAGCAGTTTACGTTGGACCCAGCACAATGAGCAGTTCTTC
TRBV3-1	TRBJ2-3	once	TRBD2	CASSIRTSGRATDTQYF	TGTGCCAGCAGCATCCGAACTAGCGGGAGAGCCACAGATACGCAGTATTTT
TRBV10-3	TRBJ2-4	.	TRBD1	CAISGVDRVVKNIQYF	TGTGCCATCAGTGGGGTCGACAGGGTGGTCAAAAACATTCAGTACTTC
TRBV20-1	TRBJ2-7	few	.	CSAQGTGGYEQYF	TGCAGTGCCCAGGGAACAGGTGGTTACGAGCAGTACTTC
TRBV7-9	TRBJ2-1	.	.	CASSSEMGRGSTNEQFF	TGTGCCAGCAGCTCGGAAATGGGCCGGGGGTCCACCAATGAGCAGTTCTTC
TRBV13	TRBJ2-7	.	.	CASSQKHYEQYF	TGTGCCAGCAGCCAAAAGCACTACGAGCAGTACTTC
TRBV12-3/TRBV12-4	TRBJ2-5	many	.	CASSPGSQETQYF	TGTGCCAGCAGTCCGGGGTCCCAGGAGACCCAGTACTTC
TRBV5-1	TRBJ1-5	.	TRBD1	CASSWTGGDQPQHF	TGCGCCAGCAGCTGGACAGGAGGGGATCAGCCCCAGCATTTT
TRBV5-1	TRBJ2-7	.	TRBD2	CASSWSGGNEQYF	TGCGCCAGCAGCTGGTCGGGGGGGAACGAGCAGTACTTC
TRBV28	TRBJ2-3	.	.	CASTTAHTQYF	TGTGCCAGCACCACCGCCCATACGCAGTATTTT
TRBV6-6	TRBJ2-5	few	.	CASSYRGALETQYF	TGTGCCAGCAGTTACCGGGGGGCGTTGGAGACCCAGTACTTC
TRBV6-5	TRBJ2-5	.	.	CASSSLLGLSGETQYF	TGTGCCAGCAGTTCCCTCCTAGGGTTGAGCGGAGAGACCCAGTACTTC
TRBV6-1	TRBJ2-5	once	TRBD1	CASSEGRDSWAPETQYF	TGTGCCAGCAGTGAAGGCCGGGACAGTTGGGCTCCAGAGACCCAGTACTTC
TRBV3-1	TRBJ2-1	few	TRBD2	CASSQDLLAGSNEQFF	TGTGCCAGCAGCCAAGATCTTCTAGCGGGTAGCAATGAGCAGTTCTTC
TRBV6-1	TRBJ2-1	.	.	CASLSVYNEQFF	TGTGCCAGCCTGTCGGTGTACAATGAGCAGTTCTTC
TRBV6-5	TRBJ2-7	few	.	CASSYFGASSGAEQYF	TGTGCCAGCAGTTATTTTGGAGCATCCTCGGGCGCCGAGCAGTACTTC
TRBV20-1	TRBJ1-2	.	.	CSARPGGGYTF	TGCAGTGCCCGCCCGGGTGGTGGCTACACCTTC
TRBV27	TRBJ2-7	once	TRBD2	CASSLGREGRYEQYF	TGTGCCAGCAGTTTAGGGCGGGAGGGCCGGTACGAGCAGTACTTC
TRBV20-1	TRBJ2-3	.	TRBD2	CSARETSGRGDTQYF	TGCAGTGCTAGGGAGACTAGCGGGCGGGGGGATACGCAGTATTTT
TRBV12-3/TRBV12-4	TRBJ2-1	few	TRBD2	CASSVGLAGVGEQFF	TGTGCCAGCAGTGTCGGACTAGCGGGAGTAGGGGAGCAGTTCTTC
TRBV27	TRBJ1-2	many	TRBD1	CASSPTGGGYGYTF	TGTGCCAGCAGTCCGACAGGGGGTGGCTATGGCTACACCTTC
TRBV14	TRBJ1-2	.	.	CASSQRRNGVGYTF	TGTGCCAGCAGCCAACGCCGCAACGGGGTCGGCTACACCTTC